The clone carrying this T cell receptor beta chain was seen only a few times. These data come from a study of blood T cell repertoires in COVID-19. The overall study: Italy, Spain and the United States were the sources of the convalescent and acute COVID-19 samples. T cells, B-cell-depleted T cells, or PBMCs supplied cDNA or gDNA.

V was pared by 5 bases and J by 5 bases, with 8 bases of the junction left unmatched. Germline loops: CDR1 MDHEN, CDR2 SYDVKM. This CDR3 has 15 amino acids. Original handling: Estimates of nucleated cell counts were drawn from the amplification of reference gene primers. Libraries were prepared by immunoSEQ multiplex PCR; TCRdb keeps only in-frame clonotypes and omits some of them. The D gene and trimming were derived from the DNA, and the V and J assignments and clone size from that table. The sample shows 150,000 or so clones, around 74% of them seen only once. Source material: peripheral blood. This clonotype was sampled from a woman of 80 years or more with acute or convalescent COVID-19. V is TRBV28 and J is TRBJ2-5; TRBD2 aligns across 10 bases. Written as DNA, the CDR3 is TGTGCCAGCAGTGGACTCAGCGGGAGGGGGGAGACCCAGTACTTC. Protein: CASSGLSGRGETQYF.